Presented here are 17 T cell receptor beta chains from one specimen sequenced in a study of tumor-infiltrating lymphocytes in oesophageal squamous cell carcinoma. One entry per CDR3 protein results from TCRdb running MiXCR on the PCR reads. This sample has some 19,000 distinct CDR3 sequences, with 35% to 40% found just once. The source material was esophageal tumor tissue. The receptors were gathered from a male donor with esophageal squamous cell carcinoma.

In its sample, this clonotype was seen once. A much larger clone differs from this one at a single base, so this may be a read error. V gene TRBV4-2 combines with J gene TRBJ2-1; 7 nucleotides agree with TRBD2. Germline CDR1 and CDR2: LGHNA and YNFKEQ. The CDR3 length is 16 residues. V gave up 1 base and J gave up 10 bases; unmatched junction bases: 13. Here the CDR3 reads CASSQGGTSATYEQFF. The CDR3 DNA reads as TGTGCCAGCAGCCAAGGGGGTACTAGCGCGACTTACGAGCAGTTCTTC.

This clonotype is termed medium-sized. Compared with germline, one end of the junction differs, possibly owing to a read error. The gene calls are TRBV11-2 and TRBJ1-1; 8 bases align to TRBD1. This CDR3 comprises 13 residues. In germline, CDR1 is SGHAT, CDR2 FQNNGV. CDR3 DNA: TGTGCCAGCAGTTTAGACAGGGGCACTGAAGCTTTCTTT. It translates to CASSLDRGTEAFF.

Judged by abundance, this clonotype is medium-sized. V gene TRBV6-1 combines with J gene TRBJ1-1; D ambiguous. This CDR3 is 14 amino acids long. V shed 6 bases and J shed 4 bases, with 15 bases lying between them. Germline CDR1 and CDR2: MNHNS and SASEGT. CDR3 region: CASSGFGFSTEAFF. The CDR3 nucleotides are TGTGCCAGCAGCGGTTTCGGGTTTAGCACTGAAGCTTTCTTT.

As regards this clonotype: A junction end diverges from the germline sequence, so it may reflect a read error. CDR3 bases: TGTGCCAGCAGCTTAGCGTCAGGGAGGGGTTCACCCCTCCACTTC. It specifies CASSLASGRGSPLHF. The chain joins TRBV7-6 to TRBJ2-7; TRBD2 matches at 7 bases. Germline V gives CDR1 SGHVS, CDR2 FNYEAQ. This CDR3 comprises 15 residues.

By frequency in the sample, this clonotype is medium-sized (0.01 to 0.1%). DNA for the CDR3: TGTGCCAGCAGCCCGGAGAACACTGAAGCTTTCTTT. Amino acid sequence: CASSPENTEAFF. The chain employs TRBV7-9 and TRBJ1-1; D is undetermined. The germline V and J ends were trimmed by 5 bases and 1 base, with 5 bases remaining between them. CDR1 is SEHNR and CDR2 is FQNEAQ in the germline V gene (reference sequence). There are 12 residues in the CDR3.

This clonotype is judged medium-sized (0.01 to 0.1%). V gene TRBV7-9 combines with J gene TRBJ2-7; D remains ambiguous. Trimming stripped 1 base from V and 6 bases from J, with 10 bases between. The germline CDR1 and CDR2 sequences are SEHNR and FQNEAQ (reference sequence). The CDR3 sequence is 13 residues long. CDR3 nucleotide sequence: TGTGCCAGCAGCTTAGTGTTTGGGGTCGAGCAGTACTTC. This sequence encodes CASSLVFGVEQYF.

This clonotype is termed medium-sized. The V and J genes are TRBV12-3 or TRBV12-4 and TRBJ1-2, with D uncertain. V lost 5 bases to trimming and J lost 4 bases, with 11 bases between them. This CDR3 spans 13 amino acids. The chain's CDR3 is CASSQMGGYGYTF. The CDR3 DNA follows: TGTGCCAGCAGTCAGATGGGCGGCTATGGCTACACCTTC.

The V call is TRBV7-3, the J call TRBJ2-5; D is undetermined. Germline CDR1 SGHTA, CDR2 FQGTGA. The V and J ends lost 0 bases and 0 bases respectively, with 11 bases between them. The CDR3 runs 16 residues. The CDR3 sequence: CASSLTGPRNQETQYF. CDR3 in DNA: TGTGCCAGCAGCTTAACGGGCCCCAGGAACCAAGAGACCCAGTACTTC.

This clonotype was recorded once. Its ends do not fully match the called genes, so a read error is possible. This chain uses TRBV9 with TRBJ2-3; no definite D call. The end of the DNA is better explained by TRBJ2-2, so the J call may be wrong. In germline, CDR1 is SGDLS, CDR2 YYNGEE. The CDR3 is made up of 13 amino acids. DNA for the CDR3: TGTGCCAGCAGCGTAGTGCACACGGGGGAGCTGTTTTTT. It yields the protein CASSVVHTGELFF.

This sequence joins TRBV6-1 and TRBJ2-5; 7 bases are shared with TRBD1. Germline V gene lookup returns CDR1 MNHNS and CDR2 SASEGT. The CDR3 is 15 amino acids. Trimming at V came to 6 bases and at J to 4 bases, leaving 11 bases not matched to a gene. CDR3 bases: TGTGCCAGCAGAGCGAATACAGGGGTGGCAGAGACCCAGTACTTC. This gives the protein CASRANTGVAETQYF.

This clonotype was seen at least ten times. This chain uses TRBV28 with TRBJ2-7; 7 bases agree with TRBD2. The CDR3 is 13 residues long. Per germline, CDR1 MDHEN and CDR2 SYDVKM. After removal of 6 bases from V and 4 bases from J, the junction contained 6 bases not matched to a gene. The CDR3 DNA reads TGTGCCAGCAGAGCGGGACCTCGGTACGAGCAGTACTTC. Residues: CASRAGPRYEQYF.

This clonotype has a handful of counts. The CDR3, as DNA: TGTGCCACCAGTGATTGGGGACAGGGCGGCTACACCTTC. It encodes CATSDWGQGGYTF. This sequence joins TRBV24-1 and TRBJ1-2, with 9 positions matching TRBD1. V trimming: 2 bases; J trimming: 8 bases; junction bases outside the gene matches: 2. The germline CDR1 and CDR2 sequences are KGHDR and SFDVKD. This CDR3 has 13 residues.

V gene TRBV6-9 combines with J gene TRBJ2-3, with 9 nucleotides matching TRBD2. The CDR3 runs to 16 residues. Per the germline V gene, CDR1 is MNHGY and CDR2 is SVAAGI. Trimming at V came to 7 bases and at J to 5 bases, leaving 13 bases not matched to a gene. This CDR3 is CASNRIAGERRDTQYF. The CDR3 DNA is TGTGCCAGCAACCGTATAGCGGGAGAAAGGAGAGATACGCAGTATTTT.

In its sample, this clonotype was seen a few times. V usage is TRBV10-2 and J usage is TRBJ2-5, with 7 positions matching TRBD2. This CDR3 contains 13 residues. Unmatched junction bases numbered 5, after V lost 8 bases and J lost 2 bases. Germline lookup yields CDR1 WSHSY and CDR2 SAAADI. The CDR3 nucleotides read TGCGCCAGCGGGAGGGATAGACAAGAGACCCAGTACTTC. Protein: CASGRDRQETQYF.

The J gene is TRBJ2-5, the V gene TRBV7-8, with a tentative D call TRBD2 (5 bases). CDR1 is SGHVS and CDR2 is FQNEAQ in the germline V gene. The CDR3 loop spans 13 amino acids. With 2 bases removed from V and 6 bases from J, the gap between germline ends came to 10 bases. The chain's CDR3 is CASSLLETKTQYF. In DNA form, the CDR3 reads TGTGCCAGCAGCTTATTGGAGACTAAGACCCAGTACTTC. The full variable domain, rest sourced from reference TRBV7-8 and TRBJ2-5, is GAGVSQSPRYKVAKRGQDVALRCDPISGHVSLFWYQQALGQGPEFLTYFQNEAQLDKSGLPSDRFFAERPEGSVSTLKIQRTQQEDSAVYLCASSLLETKTQYFGPGTRLLVL.

The rearrangement links TRBV6-1 to TRBJ1-3; 8 nucleotides line up with TRBD1. CDR3 size: 15 residues. V dropped 5 bases and J dropped 4; count of bases not matched to a gene: 7. Germline CDR1 reads MNHNS; CDR2 reads SASEGT. CDR3 sequence: CASSRTGPGGNTIYF. DNA of the CDR3: TGTGCCAGCAGTAGGACAGGGCCAGGAGGAAACACCATATATTTT.

As concerns this clonotype: No conserved phenylalanine or tryptophan ends this CDR3, so it is likely a read error. The limits of the CDR3 on the DNA are not certain, so only TCRdb's listed CDR3 is given. The rearrangement joins TRBV6-1 to TRBJ2-7; the table's D call of TRBD1 was not tested on the DNA. The germline V gene encodes CDR1 MNHNS and CDR2 SASEGT. The CDR3 is made up of 16 amino acids, end residues included. CDR3 loop: CASSEGGTARGYTFGS.